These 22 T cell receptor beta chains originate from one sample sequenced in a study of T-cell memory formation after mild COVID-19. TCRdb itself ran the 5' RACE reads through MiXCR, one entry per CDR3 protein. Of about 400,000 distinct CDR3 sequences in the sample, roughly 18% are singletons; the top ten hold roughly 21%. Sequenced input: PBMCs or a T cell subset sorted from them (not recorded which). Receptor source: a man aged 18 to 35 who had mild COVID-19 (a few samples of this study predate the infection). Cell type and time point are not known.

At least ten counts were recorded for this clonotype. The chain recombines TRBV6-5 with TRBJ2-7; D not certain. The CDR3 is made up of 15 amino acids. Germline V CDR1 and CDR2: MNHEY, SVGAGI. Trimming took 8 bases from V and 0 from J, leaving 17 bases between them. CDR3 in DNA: TGTGCCAGCGGACCGCGTTCCTCCAGCTCCTACGAGCAGTACGTC. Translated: CASGPRSSSSYEQYV.

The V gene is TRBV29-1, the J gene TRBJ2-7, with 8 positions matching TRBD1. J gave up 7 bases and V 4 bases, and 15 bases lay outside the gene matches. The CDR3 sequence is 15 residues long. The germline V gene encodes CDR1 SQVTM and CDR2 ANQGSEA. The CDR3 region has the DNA TGCAGCGTTGTTAGTATCATGGGACAGGCTGGGGAGCAGTACTTC. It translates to CSVVSIMGQAGEQYF.

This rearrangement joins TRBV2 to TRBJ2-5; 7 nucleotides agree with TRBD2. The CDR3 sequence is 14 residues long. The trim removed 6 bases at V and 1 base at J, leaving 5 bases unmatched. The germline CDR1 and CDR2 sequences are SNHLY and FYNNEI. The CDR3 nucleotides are TGTGCCAGCAGGACCCTAGCGGCCCAAGAGACCCAGTACTTC. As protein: CASRTLAAQETQYF.

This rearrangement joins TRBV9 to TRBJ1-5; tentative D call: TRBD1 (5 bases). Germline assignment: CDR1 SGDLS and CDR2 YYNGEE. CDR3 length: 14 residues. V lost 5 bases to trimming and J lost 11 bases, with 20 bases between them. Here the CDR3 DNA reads TGTGCCAGCAGTCCCGGGACGCCCGGTGTGGCCCAGCATTTT. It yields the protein CASSPGTPGVAQHF.

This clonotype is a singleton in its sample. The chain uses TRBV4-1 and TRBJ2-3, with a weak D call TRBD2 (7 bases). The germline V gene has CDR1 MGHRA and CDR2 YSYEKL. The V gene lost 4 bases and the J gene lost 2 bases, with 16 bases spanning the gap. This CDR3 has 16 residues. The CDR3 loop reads CASSPLRGGDTDTQYF. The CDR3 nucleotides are TGCGCCAGCAGCCCCCTTAGGGGGGGGGACACAGATACGCAGTATTTT.

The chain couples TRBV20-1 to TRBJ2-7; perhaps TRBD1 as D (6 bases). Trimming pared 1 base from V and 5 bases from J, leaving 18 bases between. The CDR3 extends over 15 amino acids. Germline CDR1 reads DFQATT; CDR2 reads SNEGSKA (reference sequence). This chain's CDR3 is CSARGGQTATHEQYF. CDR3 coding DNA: TGCAGTGCTAGAGGGGGGCAGACCGCCACCCACGAGCAGTACTTC.

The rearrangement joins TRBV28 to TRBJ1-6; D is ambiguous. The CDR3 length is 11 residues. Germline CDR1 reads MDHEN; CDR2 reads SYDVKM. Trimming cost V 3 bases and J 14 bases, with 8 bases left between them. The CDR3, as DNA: TGTGCCAGCAGTTTTGCGATGGCCCTCCACTTT. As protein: CASSFAMALHF.

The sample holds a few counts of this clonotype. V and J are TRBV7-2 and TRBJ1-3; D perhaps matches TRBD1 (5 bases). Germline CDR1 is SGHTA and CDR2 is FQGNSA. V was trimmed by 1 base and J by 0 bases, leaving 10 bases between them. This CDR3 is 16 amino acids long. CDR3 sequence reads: CASSLGDPGSGNTIYF. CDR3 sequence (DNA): TGTGCCAGCAGCTTAGGGGACCCCGGCTCTGGAAACACCATATATTTT.

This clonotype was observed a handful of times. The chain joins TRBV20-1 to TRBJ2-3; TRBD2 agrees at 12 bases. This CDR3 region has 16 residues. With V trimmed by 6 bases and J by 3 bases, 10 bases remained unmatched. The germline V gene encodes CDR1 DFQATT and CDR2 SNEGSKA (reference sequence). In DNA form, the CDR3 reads TGCAGTGCCGAGTGGGCTAGCGGGGGGGCTACAGATACGCAGTATTTT. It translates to CSAEWASGGATDTQYF.

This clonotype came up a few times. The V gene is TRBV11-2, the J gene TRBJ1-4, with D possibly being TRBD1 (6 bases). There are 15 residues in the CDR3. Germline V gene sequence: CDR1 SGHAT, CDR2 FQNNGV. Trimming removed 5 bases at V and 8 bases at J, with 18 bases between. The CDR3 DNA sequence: TGTGCCAGCAGCCGTACCAGGGGAATTAACGAAAAACTGTTTTTT. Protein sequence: CASSRTRGINEKLFF. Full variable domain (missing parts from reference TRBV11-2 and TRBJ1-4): EAGVAQSPRYKIIEKRQSVAFWCNPISGHATLYWYQQILGQGPKLLIQFQNNGVVDDSQLPKDRFSAERLKGVDSTLKIQPAKLEDSAVYLCASSRTRGINEKLFFGSGTQLSVL.

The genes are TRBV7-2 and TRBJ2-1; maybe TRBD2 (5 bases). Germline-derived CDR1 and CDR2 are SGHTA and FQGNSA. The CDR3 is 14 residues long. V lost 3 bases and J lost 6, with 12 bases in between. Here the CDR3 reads CASSFADFSNEQFF. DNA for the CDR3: TGTGCCAGCAGCTTCGCGGACTTCTCCAATGAGCAGTTCTTC.

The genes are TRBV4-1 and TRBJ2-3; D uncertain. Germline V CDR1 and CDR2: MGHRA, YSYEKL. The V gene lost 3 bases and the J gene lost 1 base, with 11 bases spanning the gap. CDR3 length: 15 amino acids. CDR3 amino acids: CASSQAAPGTDTQYF. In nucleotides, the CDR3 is TGCGCCAGCAGCCAGGCGGCGCCTGGCACAGATACGCAGTATTTT.

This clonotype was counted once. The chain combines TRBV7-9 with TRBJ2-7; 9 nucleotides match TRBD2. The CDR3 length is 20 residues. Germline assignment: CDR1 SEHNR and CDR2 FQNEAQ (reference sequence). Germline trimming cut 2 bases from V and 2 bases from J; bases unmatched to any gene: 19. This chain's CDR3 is CASSLPRGSGGPTNPYEQYF. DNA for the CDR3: TGTGCCAGCAGCTTACCCAGGGGTAGCGGGGGCCCTACCAACCCCTACGAGCAGTACTTC. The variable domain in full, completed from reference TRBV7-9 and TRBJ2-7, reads DTGVSQNPRHKITKRGQNVTFRCDPISEHNRLYWYRQTLGQGPEFLTYFQNEAQLEKSRLLSDRFSAERPKGSFSTLEIQRTEQGDSAMYLCASSLPRGSGGPTNPYEQYFGPGTRLTVT.

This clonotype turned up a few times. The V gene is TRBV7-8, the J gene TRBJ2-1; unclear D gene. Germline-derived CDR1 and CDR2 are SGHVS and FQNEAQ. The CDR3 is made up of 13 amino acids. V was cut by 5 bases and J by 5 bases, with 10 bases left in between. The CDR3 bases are TGTGCCAGCAGCGTCACGATTGACAATGAGCAGTTCTTC. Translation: CASSVTIDNEQFF.

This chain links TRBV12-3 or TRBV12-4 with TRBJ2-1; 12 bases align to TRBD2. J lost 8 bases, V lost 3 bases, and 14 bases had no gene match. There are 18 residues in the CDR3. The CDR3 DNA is TGTGCCAGCAGTTTTGGACTAGCGGGGTCAGTCAGTTTGTATGAGCAGTTCTTC. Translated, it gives CASSFGLAGSVSLYEQFF.

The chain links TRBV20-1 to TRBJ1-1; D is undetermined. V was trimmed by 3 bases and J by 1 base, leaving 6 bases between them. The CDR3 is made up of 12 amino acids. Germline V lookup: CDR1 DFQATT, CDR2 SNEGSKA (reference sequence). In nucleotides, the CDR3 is TGCAGTGCTAGTCAGTCGAACACTGAAGCTTTCTTT. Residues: CSASQSNTEAFF.

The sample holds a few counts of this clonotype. CDR3 coding DNA: TGTGCCAGCAGCTTAGAACCTAATGTTCAGCCCCAGCATTTT. It specifies CASSLEPNVQPQHF. The chain carries TRBV7-2 and TRBJ1-5; the D is unclear. This CDR3 spans 14 amino acids. V was pared by 1 base and J by 6 bases, with 10 bases between. Looked up from germline, CDR1 is SGHTA and CDR2 is FQGNSA.

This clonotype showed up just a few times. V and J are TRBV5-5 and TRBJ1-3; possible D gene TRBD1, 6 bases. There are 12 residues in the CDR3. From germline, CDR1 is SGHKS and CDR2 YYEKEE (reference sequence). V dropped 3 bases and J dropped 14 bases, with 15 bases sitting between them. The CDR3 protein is CASSSRGQLLYF. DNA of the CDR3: TGTGCCAGCAGCTCGAGAGGACAGCTTCTATATTTT.

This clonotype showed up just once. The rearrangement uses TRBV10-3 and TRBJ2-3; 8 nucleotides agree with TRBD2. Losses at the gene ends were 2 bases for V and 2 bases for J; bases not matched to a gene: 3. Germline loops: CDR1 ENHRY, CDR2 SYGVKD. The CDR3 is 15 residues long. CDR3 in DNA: TGTGCCATCAGTGAGGGTAGCGGGAACACAGATACGCAGTATTTT. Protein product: CAISEGSGNTDTQYF.

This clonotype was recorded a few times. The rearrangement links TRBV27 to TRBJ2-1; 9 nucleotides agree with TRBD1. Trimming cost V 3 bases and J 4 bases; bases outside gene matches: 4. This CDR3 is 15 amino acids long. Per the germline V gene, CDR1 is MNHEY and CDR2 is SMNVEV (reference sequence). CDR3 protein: CASSFGTGYYNEQFF. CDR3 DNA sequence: TGTGCCAGCAGTTTTGGGACAGGGTATTACAATGAGCAGTTCTTC.

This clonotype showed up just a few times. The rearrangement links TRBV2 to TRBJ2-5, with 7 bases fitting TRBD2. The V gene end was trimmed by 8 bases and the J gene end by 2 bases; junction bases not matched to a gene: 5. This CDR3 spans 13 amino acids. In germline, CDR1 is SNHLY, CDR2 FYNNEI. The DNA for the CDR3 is TGTGCCAGCGACGGCGGGGGACAAGAGACCCAGTACTTC. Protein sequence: CASDGGGQETQYF.

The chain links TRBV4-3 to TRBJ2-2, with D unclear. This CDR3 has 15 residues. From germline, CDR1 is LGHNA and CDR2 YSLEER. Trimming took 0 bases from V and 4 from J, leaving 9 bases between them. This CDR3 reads CASSQDIDPTGELFF. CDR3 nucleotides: TGCGCCAGCAGCCAAGATATAGACCCCACCGGGGAGCTGTTTTTT.